The rows below give T cell receptor beta chains drawn from one sample of a study of shared clonotypes between healthy human individuals. The method was immunoSEQ multiplex PCR; TCRdb's version includes in-frame clones alone and lacks a portion of them. The repertoire has 950,000 to 1,100,000 clones, about 84% of them found once; the top ten carry roughly 0.57%. The specimen sequenced was memory CD4+ T cells from PBMCs. These receptors came from a man in his late teens or twenties in good health. Some clones in this sample may be carry-over from other donors' samples. Each CDR3 is given with its conserved first and last residue. The D gene is left open where the match is weak. Size values are once, few and many counts, or a class for expanded clones, and some rows have none.

CDR3	DNA	V	D	J	size
CASSLDLEYGYTF	TGCGCCAGCAGCTTGGATCTAGAGTATGGCTACACCTTC	TRBV5-1	.	TRBJ1-2	.
CASSQGPMAGTEAFF	TGCGCCAGCAGCCAGGGGCCGATGGCGGGCACTGAAGCTTTCTTT	TRBV4-3	.	TRBJ1-1	.
CASRGTARVITSTQYF	TGTGCCAGCAGGGGGACAGCTAGGGTTATTACGAGTACGCAGTATTTT	TRBV2	TRBD1	TRBJ2-3	.
CASSLNLGITEAFF	TGTGCCAGCAGCTTAAACTTGGGGATCACTGAAGCTTTCTTT	TRBV7-6	.	TRBJ1-1	.
CASSVVTGVNTEAFF	TGCGCCAGCAGCGTAGTGACAGGGGTGAACACTGAAGCTTTCTTT	TRBV5-1	TRBD1	TRBJ1-1	.
CASSQDGRGDTEAFF	TGCGCCAGCAGCCAAGATGGTAGGGGCGACACTGAAGCTTTCTTT	TRBV4-3	.	TRBJ1-1	.
CASSDTGRGVNEQFF	TGTGCCAGCAGTGATACAGGGCGGGGCGTCAATGAGCAGTTCTTC	TRBV6-1	.	TRBJ2-1	once
CASSLWTGSLPYEQYF	TGTGCCAGCAGTTTATGGACAGGATCACTACCCTACGAGCAGTACTTC	TRBV28	.	TRBJ2-7	.
CASSPGTQNTEAFF	TGTGCCAGTAGTCCCGGGACACAGAACACTGAAGCTTTCTTT	TRBV19	.	TRBJ1-1	once
CASSQETSVPYEQYF	TGTGCCAGCAGCCAGGAAACTAGCGTCCCCTACGAGCAGTACTTC	TRBV4-2	TRBD2	TRBJ2-7	.
CAWGRHLYEQYF	TGTGCCTGGGGTCGACACCTCTACGAGCAGTACTTC	TRBV30	.	TRBJ2-7	.
CASSPQIAGLNWNIQYF	TGTGCCAGCAGTCCCCAAATTGCCGGGCTAAACTGGAACATTCAGTACTTC	TRBV28	.	TRBJ2-4	many
CASGLGTSWDSAHNEQFF	TGTGCTAGTGGTTTGGGCACGTCTTGGGACTCGGCCCACAATGAGCAGTTCTTC	TRBV12-5	.	TRBJ2-1	.
CASSLAFRTPGDIQYF	TGCGCCAGCAGCTTGGCCTTTCGAACACCCGGCGACATTCAGTACTTC	TRBV5-1	.	TRBJ2-4	.
CASSDGTRTDTQYF	TGTGCCAGCAGTGACGGAACTCGCACAGATACGCAGTATTTT	TRBV2	.	TRBJ2-3	.
CASSLRQYTEAFF	TGTGCCAGCAGCCTCCGGCAGTACACTGAAGCTTTCTTT	TRBV9	.	TRBJ1-1	many
CASNLPGGLNTEAFF	TGTGCCAGCAACTTACCGGGGGGGCTGAACACTGAAGCTTTCTTT	TRBV28	.	TRBJ1-1	.
CASSYAGQVGHEQYF	TGTGCCAGCAGTTACGCCGGCCAAGTGGGCCACGAGCAGTACTTC	TRBV6-6	.	TRBJ2-7	.
CSARALYEQYF	TGCAGTGCTAGAGCCCTCTACGAGCAGTACTTC	TRBV20-1	.	TRBJ2-7	.
CASSGWDTQYF	TGTGCCAGCAGTGGATGGGATACGCAGTATTTT	TRBV25-1	.	TRBJ2-3	many
CASSLYTLLPNTEAFF	TGTGCCAGCAGCCTTTACACTTTGCTGCCGAACACTGAAGCTTTCTTT	TRBV7-2	.	TRBJ1-1	.
CASSITLVDGYTF	TGTGCCAGTAGTATTACCCTAGTGGATGGCTACACCTTC	TRBV19	.	TRBJ1-2	.
CASSFTTSSYEQYF	TGTGCCAGCAGCTTTACCACCTCATCCTACGAGCAGTACTTC	TRBV7-9	.	TRBJ2-7	.
CASRLAGNSYNEQFF	TGTGCCAGCAGATTAGCGGGAAACTCCTACAATGAGCAGTTCTTC	TRBV5-4	TRBD2	TRBJ2-1	.
CACGLAGNNEQFF	TGTGCCTGCGGACTAGCGGGAAACAATGAGCAGTTCTTC	TRBV2	TRBD2	TRBJ2-1	few
CAISEPPFRPELFF	TGTGCCATCAGTGAGCCCCCCTTCCGCCCGGAGCTGTTTTTT	TRBV10-3	.	TRBJ2-2	once
CASSKSLHEQFF	TGTGCCAGCAGCAAGAGCCTGCATGAGCAGTTCTTC	TRBV5-4	.	TRBJ2-1	.
CASIKKGFPPFNEKLFF	TGTGCCAGCATCAAGAAGGGGTTCCCACCCTTTAATGAAAAACTGTTTTTT	TRBV27	.	TRBJ1-4	few
CASSLAGGGSYEQYF	TGTGCCAGCAGCTTGGCCGGCGGGGGATCCTACGAGCAGTACTTC	TRBV5-4	TRBD2	TRBJ2-7	.
CASTNTEAFF	TGTGCCAGTACCAACACTGAAGCTTTCTTT	TRBV2	.	TRBJ1-1	.
CASGTEQETQYF	TGTGCCAGTGGGACGGAACAAGAGACCCAGTACTTC	TRBV28	.	TRBJ2-5	.
CASRRDYQAYEQYF	TGTGCCAGCAGACGGGACTATCAAGCCTACGAGCAGTACTTC	TRBV6-5	TRBD2	TRBJ2-7	.
CASSSSGTGKPYF	TGCGCCAGCAGCTCCTCCGGGACAGGGAAGCCGTACTTC	TRBV5-1	TRBD1	TRBJ2-5	.
CASSSPLSTDTQYF	TGCGCCAGCAGCTCCCCCCTTTCAACAGATACGCAGTATTTT	TRBV5-1	.	TRBJ2-3	.
CASSPGGPVYEQYF	TGCGCCAGCAGCCCGGGGGGACCGGTTTACGAGCAGTACTTC	TRBV5-1	TRBD2	TRBJ2-7	.
CASTKMGASGVGTQYF	TGTGCCAGCACCAAAATGGGGGCGAGCGGGGTTGGGACGCAGTATTTT	TRBV28	.	TRBJ2-3	.
CASSVEGPEAFF	TGTGCCAGCAGCGTAGAAGGACCTGAAGCTTTCTTT	TRBV9	.	TRBJ1-1	.
CASSYSSGSGNTIYF	TGTGCCAGCAGTTACTCGTCGGGGTCTGGAAACACCATATATTTT	TRBV6-5	.	TRBJ1-3	.
CASSFPQGAGNEQFF	TGTGCCAGCAGCTTCCCACAGGGGGCGGGCAATGAGCAGTTCTTC	TRBV5-4	TRBD1	TRBJ2-1	.
CASSLKLLGSGNEQFF	TGCGCCAGCAGCCTCAAGCTCCTCGGTAGCGGCAATGAGCAGTTCTTC	TRBV4-1	.	TRBJ2-1	few
CASSVGQEMGNTEAFF	TGTGCCAGCAGCGTAGGTCAGGAGATGGGGAACACTGAAGCTTTCTTT	TRBV9	.	TRBJ1-1	few
CASSPQTTGVETQYF	TGTGCCAGCAGCCCCCAAACCACAGGGGTCGAGACCCAGTACTTC	TRBV7-9	TRBD1	TRBJ2-5	.
CASSTDRSRELFF	TGTGCCAGCAGCACTGATCGTAGCCGGGAGCTGTTTTTT	TRBV5-6	.	TRBJ2-2	.